One sample yielded the 25 T cell receptor beta chains listed below, sequenced in a study of PD-1 blockade in classical Hodgkin lymphoma. Clones were read by immunoSEQ multiplex PCR, and TCRdb kept only the in-frame ones, dropping some. The repertoire holds about 90,000 clones, about nine tenths seen once, with approximately 2.4% in the top ten. Each patient's relapse followed autologous stem cell transplantation, and brentuximab vedotin exposure varied. The sample here was peripheral blood mononuclear cells (PBMCs), taken before the second cycle of nivolumab. The receptor source for this set is a human donor with classical Hodgkin lymphoma.

V and J are TRBV29-1 and TRBJ2-1, with 12 bases matching TRBD2. Trimming at V came to 1 base and at J to 8 bases, leaving 18 bases not matched to a gene. CDR3 size: 19 residues. CDR1 SQVTM and CDR2 ANQGSEA come from the germline V gene. DNA of the CDR3: TGCAGCGTTGAAGGGGCAGGGGAGTCGACTAGCGGGAGTTTGGATGAGCAGTTCTTC. This gives the protein CSVEGAGESTSGSLDEQFF.

The chain has TRBV28 and TRBJ2-5; 11 positions agree with TRBD2. Trimming removed 5 bases from V and 4 bases from J; junction bases left unmatched: 3. Germline values: CDR1 MDHEN, CDR2 SYDVKM. This CDR3 is built from 14 residues. The CDR3 DNA sequence: TGTGCCAGCAGTCTAGCGGGAGGTCGAGAGACCCAGTACTTC. As protein: CASSLAGGRETQYF. Supplemented by reference TRBV28 and TRBJ2-5, the full variable domain reads DVKVTQSSRYLVKRTGEKVFLECVQDMDHENMFWYRQDPGLGLRLIYFSYDVKMKEKGDIPEGYSVSREKKERFSLILESASTNQTSMYLCASSLAGGRETQYFGPGTRLLVL.

The V gene is TRBV7-9, the J gene TRBJ2-1; no clear D. Trimming left V 6 bases short and J 1 base short, with 7 bases between. The germline CDR1 and CDR2 sequences are SEHNR and FQNEAQ (reference sequence). The CDR3 totals 13 residues. In DNA, the CDR3 is TGTGCCAGCAGTCAAGGTTCCTACAATGAGCAGTTCTTC. The encoded protein is CASSQGSYNEQFF.

The chain recombines TRBV5-8 with TRBJ2-5; TRBD1 agrees at 9 bases. Trimming at V came to 4 bases and at J to 1 base, leaving 8 bases not matched to a gene. Germline V gene data show CDR1 as SGHTS and CDR2 as YDEGEE. This CDR3 comprises 16 residues. The CDR3 here is CASSLGQGSIQETQYF. CDR3 sequence (DNA): TGTGCCAGCAGCCTTGGACAGGGGTCCATCCAAGAGACCCAGTACTTC.

This chain connects TRBV13 to TRBJ2-2; 11 bases align to TRBD2. From germline, CDR1 is PRHDT and CDR2 FYEKMQ (reference sequence). Germline trimming cut 9 bases from V and 1 base from J; bases unmatched to any gene: 4. The CDR3 runs to 15 residues. The CDR3 loop is CASRTSGQNTGELFF. The CDR3 coding sequence is TGTGCCAGTCGGACTAGCGGGCAGAACACCGGGGAGCTGTTTTTT.

The chain carries TRBV5-1 and TRBJ2-7, with 13 bases lining up with TRBD2. The ends lost 7 bases at V and 4 bases at J; junction bases unmatched: 14. The CDR3 spans 17 residues. Germline lookup yields CDR1 SGHRS and CDR2 YFSETQ. CDR3 sequence: CASGTGYGTSGKYEQYF. CDR3 nucleotides: TGCGCCAGCGGAACAGGGTACGGGACTAGCGGGAAATACGAGCAGTACTTC.

V gene TRBV28 combines with J gene TRBJ2-5, with TRBD1 identical over 8 bases. Germline V CDR1 and CDR2: MDHEN, SYDVKM. The V segment lost 3 bases and the J segment 5 bases; nucleotides outside the gene matches: 5. The CDR3 sequence is 14 residues long. CDR3 amino acids: CASSFGTGGETQYF. The CDR3 nucleotides read TGTGCCAGCAGTTTCGGGACAGGTGGGGAGACCCAGTACTTC.

The V call is TRBV7-6, the J call TRBJ1-4; TRBD1 is a possible D gene (6 bases). This CDR3 contains 14 residues. The V and J ends lost 2 bases and 3 bases respectively, with 7 bases between them. Germline V gene sequence: CDR1 SGHVS, CDR2 FNYEAQ. The chain's CDR3 is CASSLRGPNEKLFF. The CDR3 DNA follows: TGTGCCAGCAGCTTACGGGGGCCTAATGAAAAACTGTTTTTT.

This chain uses TRBV27 with TRBJ2-7, with D hard to call. The CDR3 has 13 residues. Trimming left V 7 bases short and J 0 bases short, with 10 bases between. CDR1 is MNHEY and CDR2 is SMNVEV in the germline V gene (reference sequence). CDR3 in DNA: TGTGCCAGCATGAGAGGTTACTCCTACGAGCAGTACTTC. As protein: CASMRGYSYEQYF.

The chain uses TRBV9 and TRBJ1-1; D may be TRBD1 (6 bases). Deletions cut 3 bases from V and 4 bases from J, with 25 bases between. The CDR3 runs 18 residues. The germline V gene encodes CDR1 SGDLS and CDR2 YYNGEE. The CDR3 DNA reads TGTGCCAGCAGCGCCACCCGGGACACCTACCCTAGGGGCACTGAAGCTTTCTTT. Translation gives CASSATRDTYPRGTEAFF.

The chain combines TRBV27 with TRBJ2-5; 8 nucleotides align to TRBD2. Germline assignment: CDR1 MNHEY and CDR2 SMNVEV (reference sequence). With V trimmed by 7 bases and J by 3 bases, 4 bases remained unmatched. The CDR3 extends over 13 amino acids. The CDR3: CASNLLAEETQYF. In DNA form, the CDR3 reads TGTGCCAGCAACCTACTAGCGGAAGAGACCCAGTACTTC.

The chain couples TRBV28 to TRBJ2-1; TRBD2 agrees at 11 bases. Germline V gene sequence: CDR1 MDHEN, CDR2 SYDVKM. J gave up 8 bases and V 3 bases, and 6 bases lay outside the gene matches. CDR3 length: 15 amino acids. This chain's CDR3 is CASSFGLAGFDEQFF. CDR3 sequence (DNA): TGTGCCAGCAGTTTCGGACTAGCGGGTTTCGATGAGCAGTTCTTC. The whole variable domain, filled in from reference TRBV28 and TRBJ2-1, reads DVKVTQSSRYLVKRTGEKVFLECVQDMDHENMFWYRQDPGLGLRLIYFSYDVKMKEKGDIPEGYSVSREKKERFSLILESASTNQTSMYLCASSFGLAGFDEQFFGPGTRLTVL.

V is TRBV4-1 and J is TRBJ1-5; perhaps TRBD1 as D (5 bases). From germline, CDR1 is MGHRA and CDR2 YSYEKL. V lost 1 base, J lost 1 base, and 5 bases lay in between. This CDR3 spans 14 amino acids. The CDR3 DNA reads as TGCGCCAGCAGCCAAGGGGGGAGCAATCAGCCCCAGCATTTT. Its protein product is CASSQGGSNQPQHF.

The chain has TRBV5-1 and TRBJ2-1; the match to TRBD1 covers 9 bases. Unmatched junction bases numbered 10, after V lost 4 bases and J lost 5 bases. Germline V gene lookup returns CDR1 SGHRS and CDR2 YFSETQ. The CDR3 consists of 16 residues. CDR3 coding DNA: TGCGCCAGCAGCACGGACAGGGGAGTTCACCACAATGAGCAGTTCTTC. Its translation: CASSTDRGVHHNEQFF.

This clone came up a few times. The chain carries TRBV27 and TRBJ1-4; D perhaps matches TRBD1 (6 bases). Germline values: CDR1 MNHEY, CDR2 SMNVEV (reference sequence). There are 16 residues in the CDR3. Trimming cost V 5 bases and J 8 bases, with 21 bases left between them. The CDR3 here is CASSPRDNPGAEKLFF. CDR3 coding DNA: TGTGCCAGCAGTCCTCGGGACAACCCAGGGGCAGAAAAACTGTTTTTT.

This clone was counted a single time. J is TRBJ2-3 and V is TRBV30, with 9 bases that match TRBD1. V lost 5 bases, J lost 5 bases, and 11 bases stayed unmatched. There are 15 residues in the CDR3. Germline CDR1 and CDR2: GTSNPN and SVGIG (reference sequence). The CDR3 nucleotides are TGTGCCTGGGACACGACAGGGGGGGATGGAGATACGCAGTATTTT. Translation gives CAWDTTGGDGDTQYF.

The chain combines TRBV19 with TRBJ1-4; unclear D gene. The CDR3 contains 14 residues. Trimming cost V 7 bases and J 8 bases, with 17 bases left between them. CDR1 and CDR2 (germline): LNHDA, SQIVND (reference sequence). The DNA of the CDR3 is TGTGCCAGTACCATTTCACTTCGGGAGGAAAAACTGTTTTTT. Its protein product is CASTISLREEKLFF.

This rearrangement joins TRBV5-1 to TRBJ1-2, with a weak D call TRBD1 (5 bases). The V gene's germline CDR1 is SGHRS and CDR2 YFSETQ. Deletions cut 2 bases from V and 0 bases from J, with 11 bases between. The CDR3 contains 15 residues. DNA of the CDR3: TGCGCCAGCAGCTTACAGCAGGGAGCTAACTATGGCTACACCTTC. Protein: CASSLQQGANYGYTF.

This chain links TRBV29-1 with TRBJ2-1, with 15 bases lining up with TRBD2. Per the germline V gene, CDR1 is SQVTM and CDR2 is ANQGSEA. The ends lost 7 bases at V and 6 bases at J; junction bases unmatched: 16. CDR3 length: 18 residues. CDR3 amino acids: CSGAGTSGGPLRSNEQFF. The CDR3 DNA reads as TGCAGCGGGGCCGGGACTAGCGGGGGGCCTCTGAGGTCCAATGAGCAGTTCTTC.

The chain joins TRBV19 to TRBJ1-2, with 7 bases fitting TRBD1. Per germline, CDR1 LNHDA and CDR2 SQIVND (reference sequence). CDR3 length: 17 residues. V lost 7 bases and J lost 1; bases outside the gene matches: 15. This CDR3 reads CASIAPSRDRDNYGYTF. In nucleotides, the CDR3 is TGTGCCAGTATCGCCCCTAGCCGAGACAGGGATAACTATGGCTACACCTTC.

This chain uses TRBV2 with TRBJ1-1; no clear D gene. Trimming took 7 bases from V and 3 from J, leaving 12 bases between them. This CDR3 spans 13 amino acids. Germline V gene sequence: CDR1 SNHLY, CDR2 FYNNEI. As DNA, the CDR3 is TGTGCCAGCAAGGTCGGGTCGGACACTGAAGCTTTCTTT. The encoded protein is CASKVGSDTEAFF. The whole variable domain, filled in from reference TRBV2 and TRBJ1-1, reads EPEVTQTPSHQVTQMGQEVILRCVPISNHLYFYWYRQILGQKVEFLVSFYNNEISEKSEIFDDQFSVERPDGSNFTLKIRSTKLEDSAMYFCASKVGSDTEAFFGQGTRLTVV.

V and J are TRBV14 and TRBJ2-5; 7 bases line up with TRBD1. Germline trimming cut 0 bases from V and 5 bases from J; bases unmatched to any gene: 12. From germline, CDR1 is SGHDN and CDR2 FVKESK. The CDR3 extends over 17 amino acids. CDR3: CASSQDFSLDREETQYF. For the CDR3, the DNA is TGTGCCAGCAGCCAAGATTTTTCGCTAGACAGGGAGGAGACCCAGTACTTC. The variable domain in full, completed from reference TRBV14 and TRBJ2-5, reads EAGVTQFPSHSVIEKGQTVTLRCDPISGHDNLYWYRRVMGKEIKFLLHFVKESKQDESGMPNNRFLAERTGGTYSTLKVQPAELEDSGVYFCASSQDFSLDREETQYFGPGTRLLVL.

The chain combines TRBV28 with TRBJ1-5; no clear D gene. The CDR3 has 14 amino acids. The V gene's germline CDR1 is MDHEN and CDR2 SYDVKM. With 6 bases removed from V and 4 bases from J, the gap between germline ends came to 13 bases. CDR3 loop: CASSSPRVNQPQHF. In DNA, the CDR3 is TGTGCCAGCAGCTCGCCAAGGGTGAATCAGCCCCAGCATTTT.

The V call is TRBV27, the J call TRBJ2-3; 7 bases map to TRBD1. The germline V gene encodes CDR1 MNHEY and CDR2 SMNVEV (reference sequence). Losses at the gene ends were 5 bases for V and 5 bases for J; bases not matched to a gene: 13. The CDR3 runs 16 residues. The CDR3 region is CASSATRAGGVDTQYF. Written as DNA, the CDR3 is TGTGCCAGCAGTGCCACCCGGGCAGGGGGTGTAGATACGCAGTATTTT.

V usage is TRBV18 and J usage is TRBJ1-5, with D possibly TRBD1 on 6 matching bases. The CDR3 is made up of 14 amino acids. Trimming stripped 3 bases from V and 5 bases from J, with 11 bases between. Germline V CDR1 and CDR2: KGHSH, LQKENI. CDR3 sequence: CASSPDRPDQPQHF. The CDR3 bases are TGTGCCAGCTCACCGGACAGACCCGATCAGCCCCAGCATTTT.